The 4 T cell receptor beta chains below were found in one sample sequenced in a study of cytomegalovirus exposure and HLA in healthy donors. Use of 60 Vbeta and 13 Jbeta primers characterized the PCR. Assay: immunoSEQ multiplex PCR; the TCRdb copy retains only in-frame clones and omits some. The data contain almost 95,000 clones, 55% to 75% of them singletons. Sequencing was done on a sample of PBMCs. The receptors originated from a middle-aged man in good health and CMV-seronegative.

The chain combines TRBV4-3 with TRBJ1-1; tentative D call: TRBD1 (6 bases). Deletions cut 0 bases from V and 10 bases from J, with 21 bases between. From germline, CDR1 is LGHNA and CDR2 YSLEER. This CDR3 comprises 16 residues. This CDR3 reads CASSQDPPGSGGGAFF. Written as DNA, the CDR3 is TGCGCCAGCAGCCAAGATCCTCCAGGGTCGGGAGGGGGAGCTTTCTTT.

This rearrangement joins TRBV21-1 to TRBJ2-1; TRBD2, the table's D call, lacks a check against the DNA. TRBV21-1 is described as a pseudogene. This CDR3 is 16 amino acids long. In DNA form, the CDR3 reads TGTGCCAGCAGCAAAGCGCTTTCGGGAGGGTTTGATGAGCAGTTCTTC. It specifies CASSKALSGGFDEQFF.

The chain uses TRBV11-2 and TRBJ2-1; D might be TRBD2 (6 bases). The CDR3 contains 17 residues. Trimming left V 1 base short and J 0 bases short, with 13 bases between. Germline CDR1 is SGHAT and CDR2 is FQNNGV. CDR3 protein: CASSLAPHGGSYNEQFF. In DNA, the CDR3 is TGTGCCAGCAGCTTAGCGCCACACGGGGGCTCCTACAATGAGCAGTTCTTC.

The gene calls are TRBV30 and TRBJ1-4; possibly TRBD1 for D (5 bases). This CDR3 contains 13 residues. The germline V gene has CDR1 GTSNPN and CDR2 SVGIG (reference sequence). Trimming left V 5 bases short and J 0 bases short, with 7 bases between. CDR3 bases: TGTGCCTGGGCAGGGACAACTAATGAAAAACTGTTTTTT. It specifies CAWAGTTNEKLFF.